This T cell receptor beta chain is drawn from a study of blood T cells in healthy people across ages. General study findings and limits: Among long-lived donors, naive CD4+ cells were more numerous and diversity higher than in aged donors. Possibly confounding the expanded clonotype changes was the fact that donor CMV status was unknown.

The CDR3 length is 13 residues. Trimming stripped 2 bases from V and 4 bases from J, with 6 bases between. Germline assignment: CDR1 SGHTA and CDR2 FQGNSA. This clonotype was observed a few times. Antigen: not known. A second PCR of 7 to 11 cycles used a sample-barcoded 5' primer and a J-beta primer mix. TCRdb reprocessed the 5' RACE reads with MiXCR, giving one entry per CDR3 protein. The data contain 550,000 to 700,000 distinct CDR3 sequences, roughly a quarter of them singletons. The receptor was isolated from a woman between 65 and 79 years old in good health. J is TRBJ1-5 and V is TRBV7-2, with D unresolved. The sequencing input was blood. CDR3 bases: TGTGCCAGCAGCTTAAACATGAATCAGCCCCAGCATTTT. Protein product: CASSLNMNQPQHF.